This TCR beta chain was identified in a study of blood T cells in healthy people across ages (dated by TCRdb to between 2014 and 2017). Broadly, across the study: In model experiments, template switching captured roughly one uniquely barcoded TCR beta cDNA molecule for every two T cells. Four age groups were formed from the donors: young (average approximately 15 years), middle-aged (approximately 40), aged (around 68) and long-lived (82). For two donors (one aged 18 to 29 and one aged 80 or older), the study analyzed two additional independent replicas of 1 million unique cDNA reads from the same blood draw. The study measured age-related changes in TCR beta repertoire diversity using deep sequencing normalized with unique cDNA molecular identifiers. To avoid experimental bias, donors of different ages were spread randomly across the sequencing lanes. Broader findings and caveats from the paper: Observed TCR beta diversity per million T cells fell roughly linearly with age, and a significant reduction was already apparent by age about 43. Since profiling was done on bulk unsorted PBMCs, naive and antigen-experienced compartments could not be conclusively compared. Donor CMV infection status was unknown, potentially confounding age-related changes in expanded clonotypes. Estimates of total diversity based on one million sequenced T cells were considered lower bounds and underestimates. Compared with the aged group, the long-lived group had more naive CD4+ T cells, fewer expanded clones and increased TCR diversity, a pattern suggesting age selection. A strong correlation was found between observed TCR beta diversity and the percentage of naive T cells measured by flow cytometry.

About this clonotype: Its antigen remains unidentified. No much larger clone is present one base from it, and per-base qualities are unavailable.

Libraries came from 5' RACE. Sequencing instrument: Illumina HiSeq 2500. A second 7 to 11 cycle PCR used a sample-barcoded 5' primer and a J-beta primer mix. A template-switch 5' adaptor carrying 12 random nucleotides introduced a unique molecular identifier onto each TCR beta cDNA molecule. Each sample yielded at least 3 million CDR3-containing paired-end reads. The Mint cDNA synthesis kit, primed by a TRBC-specific oligonucleotide, was used to synthesize first-strand cDNA from all RNA. Following uracil-DNA glycosylase treatment, all cDNA underwent a first 18-cycle PCR with the universal primers M1SS and BC2_uni_R. The authors' analysis ran thus. For normalization, 1 million high-quality reads were randomly selected from each sample, with every read carrying a distinct molecular identifier. Instead of being binned into consensus sequences, reads that shared molecular identifiers were thrown out. MiTCR, run with a Q25 quality threshold and the strictest error-elimination algorithm, handled CDR3 identification, clonotype clustering and error correction. Lower-bound total TCR beta diversity was estimated with a nonparametric unseen species model using Euler transformation. The raw public reads went through TCRdb reprocessing: fastp at Q25, MiXCR clone calling, in-frame beta chains kept. Each record represents a unique CDR3 protein, reported with the most common genes and DNA among its rows. The V and J calls were determined by TCRdb, not by the authors. The sample records about 1 million distinct CDR3 sequences, roughly 45% of which are singletons. Around 18% of the sample is held by the ten biggest clonotypes.

Spanning cysteine to phenylalanine, the CDR3 consists of 15 amino acids. The sequence is cut down to CDR3 DNA, 45 bases in frame from base 1. From the germline V gene, CDR1 is SGHRS and CDR2 is YFSETQ. Trimming costs V 0 bases and J 0 bases, and their ends lie 10 bases apart. Donors were 40 or so systemically healthy Caucasian individuals from Russia aged roughly 6 to 100 years. Each donor gave 8 to 10 milliliters of peripheral blood, collected into EDTA-treated Vacutainer tubes. PBMCs were isolated by Ficoll-Paque density-gradient centrifugation, with at least 6 million obtained per sample. Trizol reagent was used to extract total RNA from PBMCs, with at least 5 micrograms per sample. The percentages of naive CD45RAhigh/CD27high T cells were determined by flow cytometry on a PBMC aliquot from every donor.

The sample taken for sequencing was blood. This sequence originates from a woman between 55 and 75 years old in good health. This chain joins TRBV5-1 to TRBJ2-7, and perhaps TRBD2 as D gene, on 5 matching bases. Here the CDR3 is given as CASSLARETSYEQYF. The DNA sequence follows: TGCGCCAGCAGCTTGGCTCGGGAAACCTCCTACGAGCAGTACTTC. Here the CDR3 is joined to the reference TRBV5-1 and TRBJ2-7 genes, and the full variable domain is: KAGVTQTPRYLIKTRGQQVTLSCSPISGHRSVSWYQQTPGQGLQFLFEYFSETQRNKGNFPGRFSGRQFSNSRSEMNVSTLELGDSALYLCASSLARETSYEQYFGPGTRLTVT.